The source of this T cell receptor delta chain is a study of gamma-delta T cells after stem cell transplantation. TCRdb reran clone calling via CATT on the RT-PCR reads. The sample records approximately 2,600 delta-chain clones, approximately 4.5% being singletons. This clone was observed a few times. The CDR3 totals 15 residues. The germline CDR1 and CDR2 sequences are GEAIGNYY and EKD. After removal of 0 bases from V and 7 bases from J, the junction contained 10 bases not matched to a gene. This rearrangement joins TRDV2 to TRDJ1; 7 bases are a match to TRDD3. Sample: gamma-delta T cells. This receptor was taken from a human donor. It is not recorded whose cells these are; they may come from a transplant donor. The CDR3 DNA sequence: TGTGCCTGTGACACCTGGGGGACGGCCAAGAGTAAACTCATCTTT. Its translation: CACDTWGTAKSKLIF.